The 27 T cell receptor beta chains presented below share a single source sample, sequenced in a study of blood T cell repertoires in COVID-19 (dated by TCRdb to 2020 to 2022). Libraries were made using the immunoSEQ multiplex PCR assay. TCRdb carries this immuneACCESS record with in-frame sequences only. Its versions omit some clonotypes, under half of them owing to an unresolved V gene in the studies checked, with the rest unexplained. This sample has about 200,000 clones in its table, and more than 80% of those were observed once. The ten most abundant clones make up roughly a tenth of the sample. Sequencing input: peripheral blood. These receptors originate from a woman over 75 with acute or convalescent COVID-19.

The chain joins TRBV19 to TRBJ1-1; 10 bases are a match to TRBD1. CDR1 and CDR2 (germline): LNHDA, SQIVND (reference sequence). The CDR3 has 14 residues. The J segment lost 0 bases and the V segment lost 10 bases, leaving 5 bases of the junction unmatched. The CDR3 here is CATLTGGLNTEAFF. DNA for the CDR3: TGTGCCACCCTGACAGGGGGCCTGAACACTGAAGCTTTCTTT.

The J gene is TRBJ2-1, the V gene TRBV19, with a weak D call TRBD1 (6 bases). CDR3 length: 15 residues. Looked up from germline, CDR1 is LNHDA and CDR2 is SQIVND (reference sequence). Trimming took 5 bases from V and 4 from J, leaving 15 bases between them. CDR3 sequence (DNA): TGTGCCAGTAGTGGGGGCAGCCCTAATTACAATGAGCAGTTCTTC. Translation: CASSGGSPNYNEQFF.

The V gene is TRBV3-1 (or the pseudogene TRBV3-2), the J gene TRBJ2-3; possibly TRBD2 for D (5 bases). The length of the CDR3 is 18 residues. Germline CDR1 is LGHDT and CDR2 is YNNKEL (reference sequence). V dropped 4 bases and J dropped 2 bases, with 22 bases sitting between them. The CDR3 region is CASSREPWGGGYTDTQYF. CDR3 sequence (DNA): TGTGCCAGCAGCCGGGAGCCTTGGGGTGGCGGATACACAGATACGCAGTATTTT.

The CDR3 coding sequence is TGTGCCTGGAGTTCGACAGTGGCGAACACTGAAGCTTTCTTT. This translates into CAWSSTVANTEAFF. The chain carries TRBV30 and TRBJ1-1; TRBD1 is a possible D gene (5 bases). Germline CDR1 reads GTSNPN; CDR2 reads SVGIG (reference sequence). CDR3 length equals 14 residues. Between the trimmed V and J ends, which lost 2 bases and 1 base, there was a span of 11 bases.

V usage is TRBV19 and J usage is TRBJ2-1; possible D gene TRBD2, 6 bases. Between the trimmed V and J ends, which lost 3 bases and 3 bases, there was a span of 12 bases. The CDR3 consists of 15 residues. Germline CDR1 and CDR2: LNHDA and SQIVND (reference sequence). CDR3 nucleotides: TGTGCCAGTAGTATGGATGGCGGGAACTACAATGAGCAGTTCTTC. Its translation: CASSMDGGNYNEQFF.

The V gene is TRBV3-1 (or the pseudogene TRBV3-2), the J gene TRBJ2-1; the match to TRBD2 covers 12 bases. The CDR3 is 17 residues long. V was clipped by 2 bases and J by 4 bases; unmatched bases: 6. Germline CDR1 and CDR2: LGHDT and YNNKEL (reference sequence). CDR3 DNA: TGTGCCAGCAGCCAACCCCGGACTAGCGGGATGTACAATGAGCAGTTCTTC. As protein: CASSQPRTSGMYNEQFF.

Worth noting for this clone: Sequence at one end of the junction differs from germline and may be a read error. The V call is TRBV7-7, the J call TRBJ1-2; the match to TRBD1 covers 7 bases. CDR1 SSHAT and CDR2 FNYEAQ come from the germline V gene (reference sequence). The CDR3 runs 16 residues. This chain's CDR3 is CASSSLPGQPSYGYTF. The CDR3 DNA follows: TGTGCTAGCAGCTCACTTCCGGGACAGCCCAGCTATGGCTACACCTTC. The entire variable domain, with the rest obtained from reference TRBV7-7 and TRBJ1-2, is as follows: GAGVSQSPRYKVTKRGQDVTLRCDPISSHATLYWYQQALGQGPEFLTYFNYEAQPDKSGLPSDRFSAERPEGSISTLTIQRTEQRDSAMYRCASSSLPGQPSYGYTFGSGTRLTVV.

The genes are TRBV7-2 and TRBJ1-5; D unresolved. Germline CDR1 and CDR2: SGHTA and FQGNSA. V was trimmed by 5 bases and J by 4 bases, leaving 12 bases between them. This CDR3 spans 14 amino acids. DNA of the CDR3: TGTGCCAGCAGCCAAGAGAGTTGGAATCAGCCCCAGCATTTT. It specifies CASSQESWNQPQHF.

This chain uses TRBV6-5 with TRBJ1-1, with 9 nucleotides matching TRBD1. Germline V gene sequence: CDR1 MNHEY, CDR2 SVGAGI. V shed 6 bases and J 9 bases; nucleotides not matched to a gene: 8. The CDR3 is made up of 13 amino acids. CDR3 residues: CASRTGTGKQAFF. The CDR3 coding sequence is TGTGCCAGCAGAACCGGGACAGGGAAGCAAGCTTTCTTT.

This chain links TRBV6-5 with TRBJ1-3; D unclear. CDR3 length: 12 amino acids. Germline V lookup: CDR1 MNHEY, CDR2 SVGAGI. Trimming took off 6 bases at V and 4 bases at J, with 7 bases between the two ends. The CDR3 region has the DNA TGTGCCAGCAGGAGAGCCGGAAACACCATATATTTT. It specifies CASRRAGNTIYF.

This chain connects TRBV9 to TRBJ2-3; 8 positions match TRBD2. This CDR3 contains 15 residues. Germline CDR1 is SGDLS and CDR2 is YYNGEE. V shed 4 bases and J 4 bases; nucleotides not matched to a gene: 8. In nucleotides, the CDR3 is TGTGCCAGCAGCCCCCGGACTAGCATGGCAGATACGCAGTATTTT. This sequence encodes CASSPRTSMADTQYF.

The gene calls are TRBV6-5 and TRBJ1-1, with D uncertain. Germline V lookup: CDR1 MNHEY, CDR2 SVGAGI. V shed 6 bases and J shed 1 base, with 9 bases lying between them. The CDR3 loop spans 13 amino acids. The chain's CDR3 is CASRRNRNTEAFF. In DNA form, the CDR3 reads TGTGCCAGCAGGAGAAACAGGAACACTGAAGCTTTCTTT.

This CDR3 reads CASSSGTGGESPLHF. The CDR3 DNA is TGTGCCAGCTCTTCGGGGACAGGGGGAGAATCACCCCTCCACTTT. This sequence joins TRBV18 and TRBJ1-6; 11 bases map to TRBD1. Germline CDR1 reads KGHSH; CDR2 reads LQKENI. CDR3 length: 15 amino acids. The trim removed 6 bases at V and 10 bases at J, leaving 8 bases unmatched.

This clone has just one count. J is TRBJ2-7 and V is TRBV6-5, with 7 bases matching TRBD2. The CDR3 is made up of 13 amino acids. Germline V lookup: CDR1 MNHEY, CDR2 SVGAGI. The V gene end was trimmed by 10 bases and the J gene end by 5 bases; junction bases not matched to a gene: 11. The CDR3 sequence is CATSGRGRDEQYF. The CDR3, as DNA: TGTGCCACCTCGGGACGGGGGAGGGACGAGCAGTACTTC.

A few counts support this clone. The chain is built from TRBV27 and TRBJ1-5; 11 nucleotides agree with TRBD1. The CDR3 runs to 16 residues. Germline CDR1 is MNHEY and CDR2 is SMNVEV (reference sequence). With V trimmed by 11 bases and J by 0 bases, 9 bases remained unmatched. Written as DNA, the CDR3 is TGTGCCGGACAGGGGGCCAATTTCAATAGCAATCAGCCCCAGCATTTT. Residues: CAGQGANFNSNQPQHF.

The V and J genes are TRBV6-6 and TRBJ1-5, with 10 bases that match TRBD1. Germline CDR1 reads MNHNY; CDR2 reads SVGAGI (reference sequence). There are 18 residues in the CDR3. V trimming: 5 bases; J trimming: 3 bases; junction bases outside the gene matches: 13. In nucleotides, the CDR3 is TGTGCCAGCAGTCGGGGGACAGGGGCGAACACCATCAATCAGCCCCAGCATTTT. This encodes CASSRGTGANTINQPQHF.

Note on this clone: The junction does not match germline at one end; this may be a read error. V and J are TRBV6-1 and TRBJ2-3; 11 bases map to TRBD2. The CDR3 extends over 14 amino acids. Germline V gene lookup returns CDR1 MNHNS and CDR2 SASEGT. The DNA for the CDR3 is TGTGCCAGCAGTGAACCCGGGACTAGCGGTCACACGATATTT. This encodes CASSEPGTSGHTIF.

This clone has a single count. The rearrangement links TRBV18 to TRBJ2-7; possible D gene TRBD1, 6 bases. The CDR3 covers 14 residues. From germline, CDR1 is KGHSH and CDR2 LQKENI. Trimming left V 5 bases short and J 5 bases short, with 16 bases between. This CDR3 is CASSAGTLLDEQYF. The DNA of the CDR3 is TGTGCCAGCTCAGCCGGGACACTCCTAGACGAGCAGTACTTC.

V gene TRBV7-8 combines with J gene TRBJ1-5; possibly TRBD1 for D (5 bases). This CDR3 region has 14 residues. The germline V gene has CDR1 SGHVS and CDR2 FQNEAQ. The V end was cut by 5 bases, the J end by 5 bases, with 13 bases between. The DNA of the CDR3 is TGTGCCAGCAGCGATGGGGGAGGCGATCAGCCCCAGCATTTT. It is translated as CASSDGGGDQPQHF.

This clone was observed a few times. The chain is built from TRBV27 and TRBJ1-1; possible D gene TRBD1, 5 bases. Trimming cost V 6 bases and J 0 bases, with 8 bases left between them. This CDR3 is 13 amino acids long. Per germline, CDR1 MNHEY and CDR2 SMNVEV (reference sequence). The CDR3 DNA reads as TGTGCCAGCAGACAGGTTATGAACACTGAAGCTTTCTTT. This sequence encodes CASRQVMNTEAFF.

V gene TRBV28 combines with J gene TRBJ1-4; 7 positions agree with TRBD1. CDR1 and CDR2 from the germline V gene are MDHEN and SYDVKM. The CDR3 contains 18 residues. The J segment lost 3 bases and the V segment lost 5 bases, leaving 15 bases of the junction unmatched. The CDR3 protein is CASSPPFDRVTANEKLFF. The DNA of the CDR3 is TGTGCCAGCAGTCCTCCGTTCGACAGGGTCACAGCTAATGAAAAACTGTTTTTT.

V gene TRBV7-8 combines with J gene TRBJ2-3; the match to TRBD2 covers 8 bases. Germline CDR1 reads SGHVS; CDR2 reads FQNEAQ. The CDR3 is made up of 16 amino acids. V shed 5 bases and J 2 bases; nucleotides not matched to a gene: 9. The chain's CDR3 is CASSPRTSSNTDTQYF. DNA of the CDR3: TGTGCCAGCAGCCCGAGGACTAGCTCGAACACAGATACGCAGTATTTT. The variable domain in full, with the rest retrieved from reference TRBV7-8 and TRBJ2-3, is GAGVSQSPRYKVAKRGQDVALRCDPISGHVSLFWYQQALGQGPEFLTYFQNEAQLDKSGLPSDRFFAERPEGSVSTLKIQRTQQEDSAVYLCASSPRTSSNTDTQYFGPGTRLTVL.

The genes are TRBV19 and TRBJ2-6; possibly TRBD2 for D (5 bases). Trimming took 1 base from V and 4 from J, leaving 17 bases between them. The CDR3 totals 18 residues. Germline V gene sequence: CDR1 LNHDA, CDR2 SQIVND (reference sequence). The CDR3 sequence: CASSIGSSGASGANVLTF. The CDR3 DNA reads TGTGCCAGTAGTATAGGATCCAGCGGAGCGTCGGGGGCCAACGTCCTGACTTTC.

The chain joins TRBV28 to TRBJ2-7; D is uncertain. CDR3 length equals 11 residues. Germline CDR1 MDHEN, CDR2 SYDVKM. Trimming left V 8 bases short and J 3 bases short, with 8 bases between. CDR3 DNA: TGTGCCAGCGGCCGTGACTACGAGCAGTACTTC. This encodes CASGRDYEQYF.

This sequence joins TRBV28 and TRBJ2-1, with a tentative D call TRBD2 (5 bases). The CDR3 has 12 amino acids. CDR1 and CDR2 (germline): MDHEN, SYDVKM. The V gene lost 6 bases and the J gene lost 9 bases, with 12 bases spanning the gap. CDR3 sequence reads: CASSPLEAEQFF. The CDR3 DNA reads TGTGCCAGCAGCCCACTAGAGGCTGAGCAGTTCTTC.

The V call is TRBV6-5, the J call TRBJ2-5, with D possibly matching TRBD2 (7 bases). CDR3 length equals 14 residues. CDR1 is MNHEY, CDR2 SVGAGI, per germline. The ends were cut back, 7 bases at V and 11 bases at J, with 23 bases in the middle. The CDR3, as DNA: TGTGCCAGCACGCAGGGGAGGGGTTTGGCCGCTCAGTACTTC. It codes for CASTQGRGLAAQYF.

Note on this clone: Other DNA sequences in the same sample also yield this CDR3. The rearrangement uses TRBV11-3 and TRBJ1-4; D is perhaps TRBD1 (6 bases). This CDR3 contains 14 residues. Germline values: CDR1 SGHNT, CDR2 YENEEA. V shed 1 base and J shed 5 bases, with 8 bases lying between them. CDR3 coding DNA: TGTGCCAGCAGCTTAGGCACAGGGAATGAAAAACTGTTTTTT. Translated, it gives CASSLGTGNEKLFF.